This T cell receptor (beta chain) derives from a study of blood T cell repertoires in COVID-19. TCRdb's copy holds only in-frame clones and misses some; the assay was immunoSEQ multiplex PCR. The data show more than 110,000 clones, with 65% to 85% seen just once and 4% held by the top ten. Germline loops: CDR1 SGHNT, CDR2 YENEEA. This CDR3 spans 13 amino acids. Trimming removed 2 bases from V and 4 bases from J, with 5 bases in between. Only one count was recorded for this clone. Sequenced input: peripheral blood. This receptor was identified in an older woman with acute or convalescent COVID-19. The gene calls are TRBV11-3 and TRBJ2-2; no firm D call. The CDR3 region has the DNA TGTGCCAGCAGCTTAACTGGCACCGGGGAGCTGTTTTTT. Translating it yields CASSLTGTGELFF.